This is a list of T cell receptor beta chains from one sample in a study of radiation and T cells in renal cell carcinoma. Libraries were prepared by immunoSEQ multiplex PCR; TCRdb keeps only in-frame clonotypes and omits some of them. Of about 78,000 clones listed, about 88% are singletons. Material: blood, obtained from a patient whose treatment included radiotherapy and nephrectomy. All receptors derive from a woman aged 65 to 85 with renal cell carcinoma. Both conserved end residues are part of each CDR3. The order of the fields is V gene, clone size, D gene, J gene, CDR3 protein, CDR3 DNA. A D gene is named only where the DNA matches it firmly. Part of the rows lack a size; the others show once, few, many or a class for expanded clones.

v_call: TRBV7-5
clone_size: .
d_call: .
j_call: TRBJ1-1
cdr3_aa: CARSLVAFF
cdr3_nt: TGTGCCAGAAGCTTAGTCGCTTTCTTT

v_call: TRBV27
clone_size: .
d_call: .
j_call: TRBJ2-3
cdr3_aa: CASSSGGSTDTQYF
cdr3_nt: TGTGCCAGCAGTTCCGGAGGGAGCACAGATACGCAGTATTTT

v_call: TRBV11-3
clone_size: .
d_call: .
j_call: TRBJ1-5
cdr3_aa: CASSLGGNDQPQHF
cdr3_nt: TGTGCCAGCAGCTTGGGGGGAAACGATCAGCCCCAGCATTTT

v_call: TRBV7-8
clone_size: .
d_call: .
j_call: TRBJ2-1
cdr3_aa: CASSLRSTSRYNEQFF
cdr3_nt: TGTGCCAGCAGCTTAAGGAGCACTAGCCGATACAATGAGCAGTTCTTC

v_call: TRBV7-7
clone_size: once
d_call: TRBD2
j_call: TRBJ2-1
cdr3_aa: CASSPGTSGVNNEQFF
cdr3_nt: TGTGCTAGCAGCCCCGGGACTAGCGGAGTCAACAATGAGCAGTTCTTC

v_call: TRBV6-6
clone_size: .
d_call: TRBD1
j_call: TRBJ2-7
cdr3_aa: CASRTQGSEQYF
cdr3_nt: TGTGCCAGCAGAACACAGGGGTCCGAGCAGTACTTC

v_call: TRBV11-2
clone_size: .
d_call: .
j_call: TRBJ2-6
cdr3_aa: CASSPIQRSLNVLTF
cdr3_nt: TGTGCCAGCAGCCCAATTCAACGGAGTCTCAACGTCCTGACTTTC

v_call: TRBV9
clone_size: .
d_call: TRBD2
j_call: TRBJ2-1
cdr3_aa: CASSVVAGGSQPYNEQFF
cdr3_nt: TGTGCCAGCAGCGTAGTTGCGGGGGGCTCCCAACCCTACAATGAGCAGTTCTTC

v_call: TRBV28
clone_size: many
d_call: .
j_call: TRBJ2-1
cdr3_aa: CASSLVYNEQFF
cdr3_nt: TGTGCCAGCAGCCTCGTTTACAATGAGCAGTTCTTC

v_call: TRBV2
clone_size: .
d_call: TRBD1
j_call: TRBJ1-2
cdr3_aa: CASSRDREVDGYTF
cdr3_nt: TGTGCCAGCAGCAGGGACAGGGAAGTAGATGGCTACACCTTC

v_call: TRBV5-4
clone_size: .
d_call: TRBD2
j_call: TRBJ2-2
cdr3_aa: CASSQTAGGSGELFF
cdr3_nt: TGTGCCAGCAGCCAGACGGCGGGGGGATCCGGGGAGCTGTTTTTT

v_call: TRBV20-1
clone_size: few
d_call: .
j_call: TRBJ1-2
cdr3_aa: CSARDVYGYTF
cdr3_nt: TGCAGTGCTAGGGACGTCTATGGCTACACCTTC

v_call: TRBV6-1
clone_size: .
d_call: .
j_call: TRBJ2-7
cdr3_aa: CASKRQGLYEQYF
cdr3_nt: TGTGCCAGCAAAAGACAGGGACTCTACGAGCAGTACTTC

v_call: TRBV6-5
clone_size: few
d_call: .
j_call: TRBJ1-5
cdr3_aa: CASSSGRTNQPQHF
cdr3_nt: TGTGCCAGCAGTTCAGGACGGACCAATCAGCCCCAGCATTTT

v_call: TRBV7-2
clone_size: .
d_call: .
j_call: TRBJ1-1
cdr3_aa: CASSLGRNTEAFF
cdr3_nt: TGTGCCAGCAGCTTAGGCCGGAACACTGAAGCTTTCTTT

v_call: TRBV7-9
clone_size: .
d_call: .
j_call: TRBJ1-6
cdr3_aa: CASSLDPLGSPLHF
cdr3_nt: TGTGCCAGCAGCTTAGACCCATTGGGATCACCCCTCCACTTT

v_call: TRBV2
clone_size: .
d_call: .
j_call: TRBJ2-3
cdr3_aa: CASREDRRTDTQYF
cdr3_nt: TGTGCCAGCAGGGAGGACCGCCGCACAGATACGCAGTATTTT

v_call: TRBV6-6
clone_size: .
d_call: TRBD2
j_call: TRBJ2-2
cdr3_aa: CASSYGGGPGELFF
cdr3_nt: TGTGCCAGCAGTTACGGGGGAGGGCCCGGGGAGCTGTTTTTT

v_call: TRBV7-2
clone_size: .
d_call: TRBD1
j_call: TRBJ1-2
cdr3_aa: CASTGQQANYGYTF
cdr3_nt: TGTGCCAGCACGGGACAGCAAGCTAACTATGGCTACACCTTC

v_call: TRBV5-1
clone_size: .
d_call: TRBD1
j_call: TRBJ1-5
cdr3_aa: CASSQMTGDNQPQHF
cdr3_nt: TGCGCCAGCAGCCAGATGACAGGGGACAATCAGCCCCAGCATTTT